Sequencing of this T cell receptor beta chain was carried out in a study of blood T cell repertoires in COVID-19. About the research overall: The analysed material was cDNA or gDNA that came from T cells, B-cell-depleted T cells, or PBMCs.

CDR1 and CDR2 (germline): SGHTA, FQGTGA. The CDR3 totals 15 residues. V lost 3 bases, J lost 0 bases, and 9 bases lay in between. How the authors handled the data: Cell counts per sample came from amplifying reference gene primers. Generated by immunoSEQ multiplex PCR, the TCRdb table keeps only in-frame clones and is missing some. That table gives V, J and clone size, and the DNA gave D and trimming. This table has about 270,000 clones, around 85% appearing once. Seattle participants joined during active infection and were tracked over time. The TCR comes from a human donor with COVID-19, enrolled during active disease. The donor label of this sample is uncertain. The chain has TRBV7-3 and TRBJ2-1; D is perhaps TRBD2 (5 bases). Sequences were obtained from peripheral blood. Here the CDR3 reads CASSFGDSSYNEQFF. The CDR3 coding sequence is TGTGCCAGCAGCTTCGGGGATAGCTCCTACAATGAGCAGTTCTTC.